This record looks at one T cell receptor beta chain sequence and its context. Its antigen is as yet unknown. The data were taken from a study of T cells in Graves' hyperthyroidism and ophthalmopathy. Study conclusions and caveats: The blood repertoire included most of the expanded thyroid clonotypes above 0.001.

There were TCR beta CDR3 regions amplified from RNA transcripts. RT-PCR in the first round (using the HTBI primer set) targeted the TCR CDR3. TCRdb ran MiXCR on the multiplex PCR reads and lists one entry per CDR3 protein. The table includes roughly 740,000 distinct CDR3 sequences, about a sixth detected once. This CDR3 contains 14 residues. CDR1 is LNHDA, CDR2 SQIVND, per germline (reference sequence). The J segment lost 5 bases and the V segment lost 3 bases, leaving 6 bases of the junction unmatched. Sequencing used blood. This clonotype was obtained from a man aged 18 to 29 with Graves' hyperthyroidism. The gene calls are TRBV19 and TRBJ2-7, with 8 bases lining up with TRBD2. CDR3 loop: CASSITGGAHEQYF. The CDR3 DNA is TGTGCCAGTAGTATCACGGGAGGGGCCCACGAGCAGTACTTC.